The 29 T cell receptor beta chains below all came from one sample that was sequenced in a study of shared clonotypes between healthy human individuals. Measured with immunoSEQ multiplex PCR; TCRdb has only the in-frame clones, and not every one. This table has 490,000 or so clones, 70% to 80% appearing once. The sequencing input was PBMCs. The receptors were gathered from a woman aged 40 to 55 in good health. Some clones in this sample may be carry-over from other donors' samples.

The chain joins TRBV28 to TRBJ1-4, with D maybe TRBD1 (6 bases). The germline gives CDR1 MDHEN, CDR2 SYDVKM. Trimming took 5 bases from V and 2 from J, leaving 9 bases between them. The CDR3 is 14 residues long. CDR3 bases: TGTGCCAGCAGTACAGGGTCCACTAATGAAAAACTGTTTTTT. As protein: CASSTGSTNEKLFF.

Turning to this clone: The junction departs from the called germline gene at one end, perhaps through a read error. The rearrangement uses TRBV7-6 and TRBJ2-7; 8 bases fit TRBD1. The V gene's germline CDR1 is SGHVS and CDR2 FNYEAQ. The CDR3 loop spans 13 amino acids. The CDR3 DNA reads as TGTGCCAGCAGCTTAATGGCAGGGGGCCCTGGGGTCTTC. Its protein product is CASSLMAGGPGVF. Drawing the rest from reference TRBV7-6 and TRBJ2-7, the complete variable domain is GAGVSQSPRYKVTKRGQDVALRCDPISGHVSLYWYRQALGQGPEFLTYFNYEAQQDKSGLPNDRFSAERPEGSISTLTIQRTEQRDSAMYRCASSLMAGGPGVFGPGTRLTVT.

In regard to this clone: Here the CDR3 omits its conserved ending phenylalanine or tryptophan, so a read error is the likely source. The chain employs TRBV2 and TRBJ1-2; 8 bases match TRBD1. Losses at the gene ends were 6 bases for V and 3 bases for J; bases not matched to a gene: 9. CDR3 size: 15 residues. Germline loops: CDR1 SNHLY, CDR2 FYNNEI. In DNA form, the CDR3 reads TGTGCCAGCAGACCCGGACAGGGCGCAGACTATGGCTACACCCTC. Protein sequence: CASRPGQGADYGYTL.

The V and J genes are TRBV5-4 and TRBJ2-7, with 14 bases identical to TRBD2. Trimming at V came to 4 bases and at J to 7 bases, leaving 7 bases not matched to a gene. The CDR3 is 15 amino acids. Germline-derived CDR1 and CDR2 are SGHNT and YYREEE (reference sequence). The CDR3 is CASSVTSGRVGEQYF. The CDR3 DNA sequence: TGTGCCAGCAGCGTGACTAGCGGGAGGGTCGGGGAGCAGTACTTC.

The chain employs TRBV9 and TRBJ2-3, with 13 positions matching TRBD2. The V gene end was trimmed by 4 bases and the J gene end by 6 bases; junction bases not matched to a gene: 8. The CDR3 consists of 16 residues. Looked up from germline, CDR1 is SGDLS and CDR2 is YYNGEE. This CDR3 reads CASSPRLAGGLDTQYF. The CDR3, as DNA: TGTGCCAGCAGCCCAAGACTAGCGGGAGGTTTGGATACGCAGTATTTT.

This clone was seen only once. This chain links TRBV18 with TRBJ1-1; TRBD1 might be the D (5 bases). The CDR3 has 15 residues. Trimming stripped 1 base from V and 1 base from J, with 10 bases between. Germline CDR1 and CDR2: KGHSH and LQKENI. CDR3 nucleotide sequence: TGTGCCAGCTCACCACAACGGGGGACGAACACTGAAGCTTTCTTT. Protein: CASSPQRGTNTEAFF. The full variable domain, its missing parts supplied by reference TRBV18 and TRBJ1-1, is NAGVMQNPRHLVRRRGQEARLRCSPMKGHSHVYWYRQLPEEGLKFMVYLQKENIIDESGMPKERFSAEFPKEGPSILRIQQVVRGDSAAYFCASSPQRGTNTEAFFGQGTRLTVV.

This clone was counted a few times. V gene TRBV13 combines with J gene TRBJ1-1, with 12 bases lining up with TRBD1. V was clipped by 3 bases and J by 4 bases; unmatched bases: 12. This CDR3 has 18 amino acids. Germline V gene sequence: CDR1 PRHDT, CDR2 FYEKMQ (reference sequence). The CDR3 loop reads CASSFPGTGGLEGTEAFF. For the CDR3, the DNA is TGTGCCAGCAGCTTCCCGGGGACAGGGGGCTTGGAGGGCACTGAAGCTTTCTTT.

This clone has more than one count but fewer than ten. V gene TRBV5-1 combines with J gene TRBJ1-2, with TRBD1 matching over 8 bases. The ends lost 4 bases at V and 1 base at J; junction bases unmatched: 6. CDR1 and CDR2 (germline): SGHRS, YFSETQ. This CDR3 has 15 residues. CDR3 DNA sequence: TGCGCCAGCAGCCCCAACGGACAGGGTAACTATGGCTACACCTTC. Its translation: CASSPNGQGNYGYTF.

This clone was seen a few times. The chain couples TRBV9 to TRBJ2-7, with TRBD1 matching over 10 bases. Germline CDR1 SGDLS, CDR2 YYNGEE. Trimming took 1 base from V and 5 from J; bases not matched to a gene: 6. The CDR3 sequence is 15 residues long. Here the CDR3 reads CASSVLGQGSDEQYF. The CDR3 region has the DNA TGTGCCAGCAGCGTATTGGGACAGGGGAGCGACGAGCAGTACTTC.

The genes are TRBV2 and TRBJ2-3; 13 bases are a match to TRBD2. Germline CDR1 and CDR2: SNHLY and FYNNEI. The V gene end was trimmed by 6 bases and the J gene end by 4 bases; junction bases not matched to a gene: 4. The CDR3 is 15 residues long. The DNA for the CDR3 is TGTGCCAGCAGAGGACTAGCGGGAGCCCCAGATACGCAGTATTTT. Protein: CASRGLAGAPDTQYF.

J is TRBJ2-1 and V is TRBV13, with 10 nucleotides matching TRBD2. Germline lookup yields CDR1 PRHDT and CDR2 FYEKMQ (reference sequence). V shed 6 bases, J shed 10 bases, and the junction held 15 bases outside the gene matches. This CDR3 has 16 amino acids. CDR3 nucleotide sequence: TGTGCCAGCAGATTGCGGGTGGCAGCGGGAGGGTTCGAGCAGTTCTTC. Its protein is CASRLRVAAGGFEQFF.

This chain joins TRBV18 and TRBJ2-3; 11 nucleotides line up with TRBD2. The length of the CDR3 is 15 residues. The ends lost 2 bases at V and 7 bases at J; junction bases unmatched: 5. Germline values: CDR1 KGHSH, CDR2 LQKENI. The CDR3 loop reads CASSPSSGRENTQYF. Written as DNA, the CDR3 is TGTGCCAGCTCACCAAGTAGCGGGAGGGAGAATACGCAGTATTTT.

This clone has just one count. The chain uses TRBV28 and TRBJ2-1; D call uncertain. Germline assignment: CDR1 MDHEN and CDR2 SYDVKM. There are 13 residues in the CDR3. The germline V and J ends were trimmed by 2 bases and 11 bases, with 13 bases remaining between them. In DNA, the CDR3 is TGTGCCAGCAGTTTAAACCTAGTGGGTCAGCAGTTCTTC. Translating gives CASSLNLVGQQFF.

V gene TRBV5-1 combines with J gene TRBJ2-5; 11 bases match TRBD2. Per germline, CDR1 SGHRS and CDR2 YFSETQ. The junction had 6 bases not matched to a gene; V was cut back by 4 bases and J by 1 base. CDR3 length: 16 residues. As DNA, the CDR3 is TGCGCCAGCAGCCCCAGACTAGCGGGGTCCCAAGAGACCCAGTACTTC. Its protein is CASSPRLAGSQETQYF.

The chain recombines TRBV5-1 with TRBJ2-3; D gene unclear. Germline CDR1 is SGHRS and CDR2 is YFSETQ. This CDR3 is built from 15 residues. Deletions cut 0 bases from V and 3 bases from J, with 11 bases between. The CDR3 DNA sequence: TGCGCCAGCAGCTTGGTAGTGGGCAATACAGATACGCAGTATTTT. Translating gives CASSLVVGNTDTQYF.

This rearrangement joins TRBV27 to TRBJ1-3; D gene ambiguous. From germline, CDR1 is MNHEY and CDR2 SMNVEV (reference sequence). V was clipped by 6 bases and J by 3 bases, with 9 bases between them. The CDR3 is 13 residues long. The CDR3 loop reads CASSLFGGNTIYF. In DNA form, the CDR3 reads TGTGCCAGCAGCCTATTTGGTGGAAACACCATATATTTT.

This CDR3 is CATSRVGNEQYF. The CDR3 DNA reads TGTGCCACCAGCAGAGTCGGCAACGAGCAGTACTTC. J is TRBJ2-7 and V is TRBV15; D gene uncertain. The V gene lost 1 base and the J gene lost 5 bases, with 6 bases spanning the gap. The germline gives CDR1 LNHNV, CDR2 YYDKDF (reference sequence). The CDR3 is 12 amino acids.

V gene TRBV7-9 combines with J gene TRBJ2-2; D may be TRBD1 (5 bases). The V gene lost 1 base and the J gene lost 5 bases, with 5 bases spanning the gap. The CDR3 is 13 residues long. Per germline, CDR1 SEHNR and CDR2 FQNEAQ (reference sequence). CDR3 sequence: CASSLEGTGELFF. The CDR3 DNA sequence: TGTGCCAGCAGCTTAGAGGGGACCGGGGAGCTGTTTTTT.

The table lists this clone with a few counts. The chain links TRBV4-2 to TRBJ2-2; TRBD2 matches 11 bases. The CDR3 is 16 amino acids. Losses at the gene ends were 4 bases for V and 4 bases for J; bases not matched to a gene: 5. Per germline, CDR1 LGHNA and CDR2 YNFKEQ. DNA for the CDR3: TGTGCCAGCAGCCCGGGACTAGCGGACCCCACCGGGGAGCTGTTTTTT. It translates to CASSPGLADPTGELFF.

The CDR3 protein is CASSLGGSPSYNEQFF. Written as DNA, the CDR3 is TGTGCCAGCAGCTTGGGCGGGAGCCCCTCCTACAATGAGCAGTTCTTC. This chain uses TRBV7-3 with TRBJ2-1, with 7 bases identical to TRBD2. CDR1 SGHTA and CDR2 FQGTGA come from the germline V gene. The V segment lost 3 bases and the J segment 0 bases; nucleotides outside the gene matches: 5. The CDR3 is 16 residues long.

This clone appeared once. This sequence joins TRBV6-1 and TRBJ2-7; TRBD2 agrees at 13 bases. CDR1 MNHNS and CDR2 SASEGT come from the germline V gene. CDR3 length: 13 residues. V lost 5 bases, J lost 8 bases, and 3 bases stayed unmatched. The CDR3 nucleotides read TGTGCCAGCAGTACCGGGACTAGCGGGAAGCAGTACTTC. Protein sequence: CASSTGTSGKQYF.

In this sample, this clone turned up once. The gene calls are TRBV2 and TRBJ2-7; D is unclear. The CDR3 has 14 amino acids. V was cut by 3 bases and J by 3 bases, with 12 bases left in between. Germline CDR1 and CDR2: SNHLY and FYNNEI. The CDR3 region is CASSERSRRYEQYF. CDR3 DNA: TGTGCCAGCAGTGAGAGGTCCAGGCGCTACGAGCAGTACTTC.

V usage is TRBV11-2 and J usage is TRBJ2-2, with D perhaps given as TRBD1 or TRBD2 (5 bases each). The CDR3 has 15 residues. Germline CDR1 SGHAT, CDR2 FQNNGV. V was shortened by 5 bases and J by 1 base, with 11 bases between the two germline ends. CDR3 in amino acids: CASSPGPRNTGELFF. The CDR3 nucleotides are TGTGCCAGCAGCCCGGGACCTCGGAACACCGGGGAGCTGTTTTTT.

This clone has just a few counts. This CDR3 is CASSLTASGIYEQYF. In nucleotides, the CDR3 is TGTGCCAGCAGCTTAACGGCTAGCGGAATCTACGAGCAGTACTTC. This chain uses TRBV11-1 with TRBJ2-7; 7 nucleotides agree with TRBD2. The CDR3 length is 15 residues. From germline, CDR1 is SGHAT and CDR2 FQDESV (reference sequence). The ends lost 2 bases at V and 3 bases at J; junction bases unmatched: 7.

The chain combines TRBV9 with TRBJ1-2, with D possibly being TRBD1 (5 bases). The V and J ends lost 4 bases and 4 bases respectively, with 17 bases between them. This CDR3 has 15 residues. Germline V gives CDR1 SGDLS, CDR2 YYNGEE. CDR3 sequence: CASSPSPQGGYGYTF. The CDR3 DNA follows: TGTGCCAGCAGCCCGTCCCCCCAGGGAGGCTATGGCTACACCTTC. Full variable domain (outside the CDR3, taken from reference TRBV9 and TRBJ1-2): DSGVTQTPKHLITATGQRVTLRCSPRSGDLSVYWYQQSLDQGLQFLIQYYNGEERAKGNILERFSAQQFPDLHSELNLSSLELGDSALYFCASSPSPQGGYGYTFGSGTRLTVV.

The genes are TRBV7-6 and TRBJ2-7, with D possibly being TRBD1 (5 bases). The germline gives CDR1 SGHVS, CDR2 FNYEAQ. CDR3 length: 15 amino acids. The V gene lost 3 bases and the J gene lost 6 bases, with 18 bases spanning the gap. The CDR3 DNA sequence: TGTGCCAGCAGCTTCAGGGCAGCCCAGTCTGGCGAGCAGTACTTC. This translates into CASSFRAAQSGEQYF.

CDR3 sequence: CASSLGGPGGGETQYF. DNA for the CDR3: TGTGCCAGCAGCTTAGGAGGACCGGGAGGGGGGGAGACCCAGTACTTC. The chain carries TRBV7-2 and TRBJ2-5, with 8 bases identical to TRBD2. CDR1 and CDR2 (germline): SGHTA, FQGNSA. The CDR3 totals 16 residues. V trimming: 1 base; J trimming: 5 bases; junction bases outside the gene matches: 9.

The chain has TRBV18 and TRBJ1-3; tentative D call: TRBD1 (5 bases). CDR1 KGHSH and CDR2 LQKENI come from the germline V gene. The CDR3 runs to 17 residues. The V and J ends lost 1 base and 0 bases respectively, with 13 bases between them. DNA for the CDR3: TGTGCCAGCTCACCACTCCAGGGCAGCATCTCTGGAAACACCATATATTTT. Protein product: CASSPLQGSISGNTIYF.

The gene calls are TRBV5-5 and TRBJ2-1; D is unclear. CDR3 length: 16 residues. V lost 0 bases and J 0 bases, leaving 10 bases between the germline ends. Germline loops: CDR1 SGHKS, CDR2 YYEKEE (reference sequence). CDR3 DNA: TGTGCCAGCAGCTTGGTGGCCACTTCCTCCTACAATGAGCAGTTCTTC. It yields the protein CASSLVATSSYNEQFF. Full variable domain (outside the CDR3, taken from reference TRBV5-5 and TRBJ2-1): DAGVTQSPTHLIKTRGQQVTLRCSPISGHKSVSWYQQVLGQGPQFIFQYYEKEERGRGNFPDRFSARQFPNYSSELNVNALLLGDSALYLCASSLVATSSYNEQFFGPGTRLTVL.